The 10 T cell receptor beta chains listed next were all sequenced from one sample in a study of chemoradiotherapy in HPV16-positive cancers (dated by TCRdb to between 2021 and 2022). Receptor libraries were prepared by the immunoSEQ multiplex PCR assay. The clones in this table, taken by TCRdb from immuneACCESS, are in-frame only. Not every clone is retained; where verified, under half of the shortfall comes from an unresolved V gene, and the cause of the rest is unknown. Here the sample has under 20,000 clones; roughly 80% occur a single time. The ten largest make up about 3.5% of the sample. Sequenced here: blood, sampled from a patient who underwent chemoradiotherapy. These receptors were obtained from a human donor with HPV-associated anogenital cancer.

The genes are TRBV7-8 and TRBJ1-2; 9 nucleotides match TRBD1. V gave up 5 bases and J gave up 6 bases; unmatched junction bases: 16. Germline V gives CDR1 SGHVS, CDR2 FQNEAQ. This CDR3 is built from 17 residues. The CDR3 region is CASSPRPPDRGWDGYTF. The CDR3 DNA sequence: TGTGCCAGCAGCCCCCGACCCCCGGACAGGGGATGGGATGGCTACACCTTC. Complete variable domain (other parts from reference TRBV7-8 and TRBJ1-2): GAGVSQSPRYKVAKRGQDVALRCDPISGHVSLFWYQQALGQGPEFLTYFQNEAQLDKSGLPSDRFFAERPEGSVSTLKIQRTQQEDSAVYLCASSPRPPDRGWDGYTFGSGTRLTVV.

This chain joins TRBV11-1 and TRBJ2-2, with a possible D match to TRBD1 (5 bases). Germline V gene data show CDR1 as SGHAT and CDR2 as FQDESV (reference sequence). The CDR3 totals 15 residues. V shed 5 bases and J shed 6 bases, with 16 bases lying between them. As DNA, the CDR3 is TGTGCCAGCAGCCGCCAGGCAGGGTTGGCCGGGGAGCTGTTTTTT. Its protein product is CASSRQAGLAGELFF.

This CDR3 reads CASSTRQGFSYEQYF. The CDR3, as DNA: TGTGCCAGCAGTACTAGACAGGGCTTCTCCTACGAGCAGTACTTC. The rearrangement links TRBV6-6 to TRBJ2-7; 7 bases line up with TRBD1. Germline V gene lookup returns CDR1 MNHNY and CDR2 SVGAGI (reference sequence). The CDR3 consists of 15 residues. Unmatched junction bases numbered 7, after V lost 5 bases and J lost 0 bases.

The chain recombines TRBV5-1 with TRBJ2-5; no definite D call. The CDR3 has 16 amino acids. V lost 0 bases, J lost 5 bases, and 17 bases lay in between. The germline CDR1 and CDR2 sequences are SGHRS and YFSETQ. CDR3: CASSLVIEDGRETQYF. The CDR3 region has the DNA TGCGCCAGCAGCTTGGTGATCGAGGACGGCCGTGAGACCCAGTACTTC.

This clone appeared once. The chain employs TRBV5-1 and TRBJ2-7; 8 bases are a match to TRBD1. The CDR3 runs 14 residues. Germline assignment: CDR1 SGHRS and CDR2 YFSETQ. Trimming took 0 bases from V and 1 from J; bases not matched to a gene: 0. CDR3 sequence: CASSLGDRSYEQYF. As DNA, the CDR3 is TGCGCCAGCAGCTTGGGGGACAGGTCCTACGAGCAGTACTTC.

This chain joins TRBV7-8 and TRBJ1-2; unclear D gene. V lost 3 bases, J lost 4 bases, and 15 bases lay in between. Germline V gives CDR1 SGHVS, CDR2 FQNEAQ. This CDR3 has 15 residues. The CDR3 here is CASSFSLEAIYGYTF. CDR3 in DNA: TGTGCCAGCAGCTTCAGCCTCGAGGCAATCTATGGCTACACCTTC. Together with reference TRBV7-8 and TRBJ1-2, the CDR3 gives the full variable domain: GAGVSQSPRYKVAKRGQDVALRCDPISGHVSLFWYQQALGQGPEFLTYFQNEAQLDKSGLPSDRFFAERPEGSVSTLKIQRTQQEDSAVYLCASSFSLEAIYGYTFGSGTRLTVV.

This chain joins TRBV6-1 and TRBJ1-2; 10 bases are a match to TRBD1. V dropped 7 bases and J dropped 8; count of bases not matched to a gene: 7. Germline CDR1 reads MNHNS; CDR2 reads SASEGT. This CDR3 is built from 13 residues. The CDR3 region is CASTRQGARGYTF. The CDR3 DNA sequence: TGTGCCAGCACGAGACAGGGGGCGCGAGGCTACACCTTC.

This clone was observed a few times. The chain couples TRBV5-1 to TRBJ2-7; 10 bases are shared with TRBD2. The CDR3 loop spans 16 amino acids. The germline gives CDR1 SGHRS, CDR2 YFSETQ. With 4 bases clipped from V and 4 bases from J, the junction kept 11 bases outside the gene matches. The chain's CDR3 is CASSPAAGGPLYEQYF. The CDR3, as DNA: TGCGCCAGCAGCCCGGCAGCGGGGGGGCCATTGTACGAGCAGTACTTC.

This rearrangement joins TRBV5-1 to TRBJ1-1; unclear D gene. This CDR3 has 15 residues. Between the trimmed V and J ends, which lost 4 bases and 6 bases, there was a span of 19 bases. Germline V CDR1 and CDR2: SGHRS, YFSETQ. The CDR3 loop reads CASSPTGFRPAEAFF. The CDR3 region has the DNA TGCGCCAGCAGCCCAACGGGTTTTAGGCCCGCTGAAGCTTTCTTT.

This chain uses TRBV2 with TRBJ2-1, with D tentatively TRBD1 or TRBD2 (5 bases each). The germline gives CDR1 SNHLY, CDR2 FYNNEI. The CDR3 runs 12 residues. V lost 8 bases, J lost 3 bases, and 8 bases lay in between. The CDR3 sequence is CASGDVYNEQFF. CDR3 nucleotide sequence: TGTGCCAGCGGGGACGTCTACAATGAGCAGTTCTTC.